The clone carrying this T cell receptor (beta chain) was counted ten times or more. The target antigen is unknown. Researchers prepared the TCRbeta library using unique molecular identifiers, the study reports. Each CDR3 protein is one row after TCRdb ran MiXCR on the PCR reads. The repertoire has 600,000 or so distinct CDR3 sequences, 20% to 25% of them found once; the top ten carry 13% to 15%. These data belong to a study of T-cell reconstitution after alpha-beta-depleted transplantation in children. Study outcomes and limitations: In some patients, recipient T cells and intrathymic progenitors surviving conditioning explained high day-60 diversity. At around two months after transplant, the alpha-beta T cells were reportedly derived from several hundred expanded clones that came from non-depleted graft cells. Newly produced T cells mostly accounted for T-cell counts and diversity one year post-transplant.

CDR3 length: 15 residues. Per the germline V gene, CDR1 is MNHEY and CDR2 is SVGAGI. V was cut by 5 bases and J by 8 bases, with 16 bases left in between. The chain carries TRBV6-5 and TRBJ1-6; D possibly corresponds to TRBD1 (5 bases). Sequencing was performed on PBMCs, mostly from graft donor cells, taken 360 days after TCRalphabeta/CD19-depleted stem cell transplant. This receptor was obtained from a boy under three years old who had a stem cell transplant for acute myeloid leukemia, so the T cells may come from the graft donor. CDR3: CASSIDSGGYSPLHF. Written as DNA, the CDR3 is TGTGCCAGCAGTATCGACAGCGGGGGGTATTCACCCCTCCACTTT.